The present entry profiles one T cell receptor (beta chain) with its context. Authors' processing steps: Amplification of reference gene primers was used by the study to estimate nucleated cell counts. Assay: immunoSEQ multiplex PCR; the TCRdb copy retains only in-frame clones and omits some. Clone size and the V and J calls come from that table; the DNA yielded D and trimming. The sample records under 450,000 clones, approximately 80% being singletons. This CDR3 contains 14 residues. Germline-derived CDR1 and CDR2 are SGDLS and YYNGEE. Between the trimmed V and J ends, which lost 3 bases and 0 bases, there was a span of 7 bases. This entry belongs to a study of blood T cell repertoires in COVID-19.

The rearrangement uses TRBV9 and TRBJ2-1, with D possibly being TRBD2 (6 bases). This receptor was identified in a human donor with acute or convalescent COVID-19. The donor label of this sample is uncertain. The sequenced sample consisted of peripheral blood. CDR3 nucleotides: TGTGCCAGCAGCGGCGGGAACTCCTACAATGAGCAGTTCTTC. Translating gives CASSGGNSYNEQFF.